What follows describes a single T cell receptor beta chain. Antigen unknown. Here immunoSEQ multiplex PCR was the method, and the copy in TCRdb shows in-frame clones only, minus some. The data contain about 110,000 clones, approximately 85% of them singletons. The data originate from a study of cytomegalovirus exposure and HLA in healthy donors. Study as a whole: The same platform used for the 500 to 850 first-cohort repertoires was also used for the 95 to 150 validation repertoires, as a later analysis reported.

These donors were members of the roughly 120-subject validation cohort, a group separate from the roughly 670-subject first cohort. Study outcomes and limitations: According to a later analysis, TCR clusters from the first cohort tended to co-occur in the 120 or so validation repertoires.

The sequencing input was PBMCs. This clonotype originated in a woman aged 18-30 years in good health and CMV-seronegative.

The CDR3 protein is CSVEEGGTEAFF. DNA for the CDR3: TGCAGCGTTGAAGAGGGAGGAACTGAAGCTTTCTTT. V is TRBV29-1 and J is TRBJ1-1; no clear D. Per germline, CDR1 SQVTM and CDR2 ANQGSEA. V shed 0 bases and J shed 5 bases, with 7 bases lying between them. The CDR3 length is 12 residues.